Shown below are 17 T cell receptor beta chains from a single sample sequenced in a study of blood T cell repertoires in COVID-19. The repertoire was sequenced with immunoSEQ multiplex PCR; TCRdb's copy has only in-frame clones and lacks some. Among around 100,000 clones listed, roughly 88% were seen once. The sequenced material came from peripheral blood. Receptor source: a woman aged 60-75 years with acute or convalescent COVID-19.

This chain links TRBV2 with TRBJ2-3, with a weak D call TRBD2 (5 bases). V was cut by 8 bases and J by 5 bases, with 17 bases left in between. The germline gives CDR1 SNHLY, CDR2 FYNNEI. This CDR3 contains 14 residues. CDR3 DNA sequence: TGTGCCAGCGCGGATAGCGCGAACCTAGATACGCAGTATTTT. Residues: CASADSANLDTQYF.

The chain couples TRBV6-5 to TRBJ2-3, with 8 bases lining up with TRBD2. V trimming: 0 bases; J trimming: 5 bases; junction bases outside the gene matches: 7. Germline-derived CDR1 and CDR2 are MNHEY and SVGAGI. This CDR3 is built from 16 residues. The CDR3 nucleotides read TGTGCCAGCAGTTACTCCGGACTAGCTTTTGGAGATACGCAGTATTTT. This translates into CASSYSGLAFGDTQYF.

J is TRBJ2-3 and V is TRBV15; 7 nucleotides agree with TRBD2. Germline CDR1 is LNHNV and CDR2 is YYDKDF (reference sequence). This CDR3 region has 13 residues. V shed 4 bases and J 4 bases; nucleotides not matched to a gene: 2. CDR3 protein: CATSITSADTQYF. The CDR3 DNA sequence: TGTGCCACCAGCATCACTAGCGCAGATACGCAGTATTTT. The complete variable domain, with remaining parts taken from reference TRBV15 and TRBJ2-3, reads DAMVIQNPRYQVTQFGKPVTLSCSQTLNHNVMYWYQQKSSQAPKLLFHYYDKDFNNEADTPDNFQSRRPNTSFCFLDIRSPGLGDTAMYLCATSITSADTQYFGPGTRLTVL.

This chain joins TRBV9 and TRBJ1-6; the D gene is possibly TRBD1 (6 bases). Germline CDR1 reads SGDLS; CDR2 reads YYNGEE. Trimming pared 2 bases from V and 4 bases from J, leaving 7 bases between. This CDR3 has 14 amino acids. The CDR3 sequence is CASSVGTYNSPLHF. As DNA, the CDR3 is TGTGCCAGCAGCGTTGGGACATATAATTCACCCCTCCACTTT.

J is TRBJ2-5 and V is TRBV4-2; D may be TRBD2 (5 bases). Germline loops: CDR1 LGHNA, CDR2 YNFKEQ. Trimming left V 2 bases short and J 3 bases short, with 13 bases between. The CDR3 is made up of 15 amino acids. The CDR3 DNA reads TGTGCCAGCAGCCAATCTGAAGGGCGGGAAGAGACCCAGTACTTC. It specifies CASSQSEGREETQYF.

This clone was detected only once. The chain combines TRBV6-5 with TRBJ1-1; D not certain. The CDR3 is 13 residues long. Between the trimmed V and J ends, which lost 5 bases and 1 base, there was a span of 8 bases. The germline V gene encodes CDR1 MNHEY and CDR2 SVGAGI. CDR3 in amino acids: CASSQAWNTEAFF. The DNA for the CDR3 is TGTGCCAGCAGTCAGGCCTGGAACACTGAAGCTTTCTTT.

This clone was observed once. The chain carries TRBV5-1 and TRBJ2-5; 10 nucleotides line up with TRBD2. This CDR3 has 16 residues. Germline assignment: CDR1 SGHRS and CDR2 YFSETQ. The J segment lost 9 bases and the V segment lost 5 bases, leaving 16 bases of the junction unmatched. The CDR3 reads CASRGAASGGHRAQYF. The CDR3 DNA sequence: TGCGCCAGCAGAGGGGCCGCTAGCGGGGGTCACAGGGCCCAGTACTTC.

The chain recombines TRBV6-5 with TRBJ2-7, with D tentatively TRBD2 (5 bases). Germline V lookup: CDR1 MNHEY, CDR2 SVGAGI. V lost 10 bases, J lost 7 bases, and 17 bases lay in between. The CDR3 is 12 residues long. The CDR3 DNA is TGTGCCACTTCCGGTTTAGCGCGGGAGCAGTACTTC. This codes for CATSGLAREQYF.

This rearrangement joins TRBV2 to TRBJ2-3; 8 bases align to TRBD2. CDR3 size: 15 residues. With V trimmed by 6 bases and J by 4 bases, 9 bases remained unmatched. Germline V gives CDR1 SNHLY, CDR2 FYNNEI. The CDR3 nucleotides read TGTGCCAGCAGAGATACTCGACTAGCGCCAGATACGCAGTATTTT. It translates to CASRDTRLAPDTQYF.

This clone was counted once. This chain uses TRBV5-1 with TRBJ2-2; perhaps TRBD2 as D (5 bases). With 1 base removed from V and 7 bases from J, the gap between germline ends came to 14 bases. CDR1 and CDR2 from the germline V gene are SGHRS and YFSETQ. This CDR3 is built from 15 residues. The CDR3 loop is CASSLSSRRNGELFF. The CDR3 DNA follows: TGCGCCAGCAGCTTGTCTAGCCGTCGGAACGGGGAGCTGTTTTTT.

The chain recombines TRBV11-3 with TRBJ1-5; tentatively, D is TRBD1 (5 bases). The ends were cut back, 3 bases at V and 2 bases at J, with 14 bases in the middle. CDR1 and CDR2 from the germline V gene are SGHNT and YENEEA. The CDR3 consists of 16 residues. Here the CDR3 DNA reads TGTGCCAGCAGCTTTTTGTGGGAGGGGCGCAATCAGCCCCAGCATTTT. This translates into CASSFLWEGRNQPQHF.

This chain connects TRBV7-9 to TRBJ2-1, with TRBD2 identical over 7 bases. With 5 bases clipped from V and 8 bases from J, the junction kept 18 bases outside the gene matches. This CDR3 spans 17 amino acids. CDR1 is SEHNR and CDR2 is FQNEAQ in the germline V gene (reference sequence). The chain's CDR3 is CASSPRDYRPPLYEQFF. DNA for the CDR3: TGTGCCAGCAGCCCCCGGGACTACCGTCCGCCCCTCTATGAGCAGTTCTTC. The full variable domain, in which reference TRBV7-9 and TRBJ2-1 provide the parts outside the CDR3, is DTGVSQNPRHKITKRGQNVTFRCDPISEHNRLYWYRQTLGQGPEFLTYFQNEAQLEKSRLLSDRFSAERPKGSFSTLEIQRTEQGDSAMYLCASSPRDYRPPLYEQFFGPGTRLTVL.

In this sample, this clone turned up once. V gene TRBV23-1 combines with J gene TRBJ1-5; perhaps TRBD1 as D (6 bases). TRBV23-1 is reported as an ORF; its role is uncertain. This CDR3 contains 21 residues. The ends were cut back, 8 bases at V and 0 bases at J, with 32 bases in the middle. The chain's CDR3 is CASPRDISPRTVIYSNQPQHF. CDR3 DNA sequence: TGCGCCAGCCCCCGGGACATATCTCCCCGTACGGTAATATATAGCAATCAGCCCCAGCATTTT.

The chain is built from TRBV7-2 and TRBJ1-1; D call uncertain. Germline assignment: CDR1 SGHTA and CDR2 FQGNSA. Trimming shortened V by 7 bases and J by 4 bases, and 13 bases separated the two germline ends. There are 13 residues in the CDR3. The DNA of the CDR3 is TGTGCCAGCACCCTCCTGATCGGCACTGAAGCTTTCTTT. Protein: CASTLLIGTEAFF.

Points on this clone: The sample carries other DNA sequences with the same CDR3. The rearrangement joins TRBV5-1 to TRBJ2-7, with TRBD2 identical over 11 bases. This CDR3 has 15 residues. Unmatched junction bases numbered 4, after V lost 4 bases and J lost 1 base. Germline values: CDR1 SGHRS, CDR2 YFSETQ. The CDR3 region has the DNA TGCGCCAGCAGCGTCACTAGCGGGAGATCCTACGAGCAGTACTTC. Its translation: CASSVTSGRSYEQYF. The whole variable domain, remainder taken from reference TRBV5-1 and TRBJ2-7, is KAGVTQTPRYLIKTRGQQVTLSCSPISGHRSVSWYQQTPGQGLQFLFEYFSETQRNKGNFPGRFSGRQFSNSRSEMNVSTLELGDSALYLCASSVTSGRSYEQYFGPGTRLTVT.

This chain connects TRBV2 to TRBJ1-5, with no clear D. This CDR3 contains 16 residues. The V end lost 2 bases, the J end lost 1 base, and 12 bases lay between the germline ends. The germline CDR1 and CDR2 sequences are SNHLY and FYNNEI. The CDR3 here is CASSENPGMSNQPQHF. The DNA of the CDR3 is TGTGCCAGCAGTGAAAACCCAGGTATGAGCAATCAGCCCCAGCATTTT.

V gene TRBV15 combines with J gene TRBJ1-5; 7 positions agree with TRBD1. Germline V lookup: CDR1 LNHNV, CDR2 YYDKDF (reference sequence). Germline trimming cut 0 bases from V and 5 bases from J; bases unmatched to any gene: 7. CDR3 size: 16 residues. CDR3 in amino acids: CATSRDSRTGDQPQHF. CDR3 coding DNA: TGTGCCACCAGCAGAGATTCCCGGACAGGTGATCAGCCCCAGCATTTT.